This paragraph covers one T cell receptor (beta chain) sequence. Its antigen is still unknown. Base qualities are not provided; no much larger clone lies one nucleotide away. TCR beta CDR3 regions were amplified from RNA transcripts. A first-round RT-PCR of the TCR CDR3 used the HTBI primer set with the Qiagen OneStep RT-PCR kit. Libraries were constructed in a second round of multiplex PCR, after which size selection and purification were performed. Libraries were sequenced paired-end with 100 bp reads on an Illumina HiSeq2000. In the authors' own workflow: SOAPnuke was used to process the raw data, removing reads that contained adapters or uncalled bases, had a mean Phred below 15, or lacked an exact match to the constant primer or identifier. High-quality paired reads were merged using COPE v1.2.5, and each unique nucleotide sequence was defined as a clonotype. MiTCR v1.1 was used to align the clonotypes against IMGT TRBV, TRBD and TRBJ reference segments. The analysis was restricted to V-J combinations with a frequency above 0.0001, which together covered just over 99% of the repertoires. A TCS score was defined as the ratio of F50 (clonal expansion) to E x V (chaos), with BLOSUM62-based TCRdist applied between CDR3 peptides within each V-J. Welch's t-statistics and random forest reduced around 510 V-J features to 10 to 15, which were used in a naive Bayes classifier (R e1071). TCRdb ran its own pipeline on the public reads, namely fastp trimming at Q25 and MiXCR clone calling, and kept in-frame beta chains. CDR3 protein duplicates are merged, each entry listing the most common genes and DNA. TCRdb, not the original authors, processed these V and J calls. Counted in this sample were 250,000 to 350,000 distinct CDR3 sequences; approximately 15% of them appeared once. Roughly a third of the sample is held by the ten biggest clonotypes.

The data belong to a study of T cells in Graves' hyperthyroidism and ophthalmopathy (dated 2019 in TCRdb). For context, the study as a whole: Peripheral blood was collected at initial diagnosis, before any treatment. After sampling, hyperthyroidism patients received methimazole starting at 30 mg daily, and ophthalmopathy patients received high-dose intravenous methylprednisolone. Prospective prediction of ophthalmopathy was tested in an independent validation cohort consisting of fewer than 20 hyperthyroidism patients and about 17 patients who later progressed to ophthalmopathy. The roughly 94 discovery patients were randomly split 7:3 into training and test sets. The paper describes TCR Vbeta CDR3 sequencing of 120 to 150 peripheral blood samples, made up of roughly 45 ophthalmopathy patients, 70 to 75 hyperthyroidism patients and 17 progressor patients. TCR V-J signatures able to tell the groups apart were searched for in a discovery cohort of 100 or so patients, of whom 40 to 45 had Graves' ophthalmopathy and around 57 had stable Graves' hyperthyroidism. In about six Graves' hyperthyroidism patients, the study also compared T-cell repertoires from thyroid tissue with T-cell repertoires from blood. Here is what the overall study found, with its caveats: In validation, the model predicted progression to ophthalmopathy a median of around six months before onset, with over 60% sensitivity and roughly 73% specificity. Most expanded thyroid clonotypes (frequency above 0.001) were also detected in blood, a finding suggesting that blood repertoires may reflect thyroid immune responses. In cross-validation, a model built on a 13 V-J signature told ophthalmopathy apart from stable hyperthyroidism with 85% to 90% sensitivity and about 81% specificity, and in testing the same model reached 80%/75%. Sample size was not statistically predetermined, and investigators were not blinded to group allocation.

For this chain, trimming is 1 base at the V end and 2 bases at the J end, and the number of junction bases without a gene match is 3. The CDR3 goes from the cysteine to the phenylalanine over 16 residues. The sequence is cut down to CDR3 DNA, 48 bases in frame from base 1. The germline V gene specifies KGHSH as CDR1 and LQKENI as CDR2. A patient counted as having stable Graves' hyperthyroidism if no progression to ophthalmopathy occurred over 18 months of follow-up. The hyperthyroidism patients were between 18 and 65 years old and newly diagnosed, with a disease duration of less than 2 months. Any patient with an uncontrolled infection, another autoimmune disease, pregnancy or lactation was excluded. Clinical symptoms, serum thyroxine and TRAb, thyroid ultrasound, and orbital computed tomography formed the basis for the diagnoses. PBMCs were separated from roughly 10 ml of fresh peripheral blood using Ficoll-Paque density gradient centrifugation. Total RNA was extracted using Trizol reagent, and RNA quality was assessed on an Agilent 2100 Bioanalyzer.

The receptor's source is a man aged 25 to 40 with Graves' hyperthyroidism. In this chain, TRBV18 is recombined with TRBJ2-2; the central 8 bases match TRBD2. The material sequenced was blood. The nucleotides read TGTGCCAGCTCACCACGGCTAGCGGGTAACACCGGGGAGCTGTTTTTT. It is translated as CASSPRLAGNTGELFF.